These 8 T cell receptor beta chains were sequenced from one sample in a study of T cell responses to AZD1222 COVID-19 vaccine. Only in-frame clones appear in the TCRdb table, and some are missing; sequencing was by immunoSEQ multiplex PCR. The sample contains about 48,000 clones, approximately 83% of which appear only once. Sequencing was performed on peripheral blood, taken 28 days after the second AZD1222 dose. The receptors stem from an adult who received the AZD1222 COVID-19 vaccine.

This clone was counted once. The chain combines TRBV7-9 with TRBJ1-4, with no clear D. The V gene lost 10 bases and the J gene lost 5 bases, with 11 bases spanning the gap. Germline CDR1 is SEHNR and CDR2 is FQNEAQ (reference sequence). The CDR3 has 12 residues. The CDR3 coding sequence is TGTGCCACCCGGAGGGAGAATGAAAAACTGTTTTTT. Protein product: CATRRENEKLFF. The full variable domain, with the rest looked up from reference TRBV7-9 and TRBJ1-4, is DTGVSQNPRHKITKRGQNVTFRCDPISEHNRLYWYRQTLGQGPEFLTYFQNEAQLEKSRLLSDRFSAERPKGSFSTLEIQRTEQGDSAMYLCATRRENEKLFFGSGTQLSVL.

This chain uses TRBV9 with TRBJ2-1; 14 nucleotides match TRBD2. The V gene end was trimmed by 4 bases and the J gene end by 7 bases; junction bases not matched to a gene: 13. The CDR3 is 18 amino acids. Germline CDR1 is SGDLS and CDR2 is YYNGEE. In DNA, the CDR3 is TGTGCCAGCAGCCTAAGTGGACTAGCGGGAGGTTCACGGAATGAGCAGTTCTTC. The encoded protein is CASSLSGLAGGSRNEQFF.

V and J are TRBV2 and TRBJ1-2, with D possibly being TRBD1 (5 bases). Looked up from germline, CDR1 is SNHLY and CDR2 is FYNNEI. Trimming pared 2 bases from V and 8 bases from J, leaving 15 bases between. CDR3 length: 14 amino acids. The CDR3 is CASSERLRAGGYTF. The CDR3 DNA reads as TGTGCCAGCAGTGAAAGACTCAGGGCCGGGGGCTACACCTTC.

The chain is built from TRBV27 and TRBJ2-7; D unresolved. V lost 5 bases to trimming and J lost 2 bases, with 16 bases between them. The CDR3 spans 15 residues. CDR1 is MNHEY, CDR2 SMNVEV, per germline (reference sequence). The CDR3: CASSLRTDPTYEQYF. In DNA form, the CDR3 reads TGTGCCAGCAGTCTACGGACGGATCCAACCTACGAGCAGTACTTC.

The chain carries TRBV11-3 and TRBJ2-1; D is undetermined. Trimming left V 5 bases short and J 5 bases short, with 7 bases between. The CDR3 loop spans 12 amino acids. Germline CDR1 is SGHNT and CDR2 is YENEEA. The CDR3 here is CASSRMHNEQFF. CDR3 DNA sequence: TGTGCCAGCAGCCGGATGCACAATGAGCAGTTCTTC.

This rearrangement joins TRBV11-3 to TRBJ2-1; 7 bases are a match to TRBD1. Looked up from germline, CDR1 is SGHNT and CDR2 is YENEEA. CDR3 length: 17 residues. Trimming at V came to 5 bases and at J to 1 base, leaving 11 bases not matched to a gene. The DNA of the CDR3 is TGTGCCAGCAGCCCAACCCGGGACAGCCTTTCCTACAATGAGCAGTTCTTC. Its protein product is CASSPTRDSLSYNEQFF. Full variable domain (remainder filled in from reference TRBV11-3 and TRBJ2-1): EAGVVQSPRYKIIEKKQPVAFWCNPISGHNTLYWYLQNLGQGPELLIRYENEEAVDDSQLPKDRFSAERLKGVDSTLKIQPAELGDSAVYLCASSPTRDSLSYNEQFFGPGTRLTVL.

CDR3 bases: TGTGCCAGCACTCGTGGCGGAACCTCCTACGAGCAGTACTTC. It translates to CASTRGGTSYEQYF. The chain recombines TRBV28 with TRBJ2-7; D gene ambiguous. The CDR3 consists of 14 residues. Trimming shortened V by 7 bases and J by 0 bases, and 13 bases separated the two germline ends. Germline V gene data show CDR1 as MDHEN and CDR2 as SYDVKM.

V usage is TRBV19 and J usage is TRBJ2-7, with D perhaps TRBD1 or TRBD2 (5 bases each). Germline V lookup: CDR1 LNHDA, CDR2 SQIVND (reference sequence). This CDR3 has 12 amino acids. The germline V and J ends were trimmed by 2 bases and 5 bases, with 7 bases remaining between them. CDR3 DNA sequence: TGTGCCAGTAGTATATGGGGGAACGAGCAGTACTTC. Translation gives CASSIWGNEQYF. Full variable domain (remainder filled in from reference TRBV19 and TRBJ2-7): DGGITQSPKYLFRKEGQNVTLSCEQNLNHDAMYWYRQDPGQGLRLIYYSQIVNDFQKGDIAEGYSVSREKKESFPLTVTSAQKNPTAFYLCASSIWGNEQYFGPGTRLTVT.